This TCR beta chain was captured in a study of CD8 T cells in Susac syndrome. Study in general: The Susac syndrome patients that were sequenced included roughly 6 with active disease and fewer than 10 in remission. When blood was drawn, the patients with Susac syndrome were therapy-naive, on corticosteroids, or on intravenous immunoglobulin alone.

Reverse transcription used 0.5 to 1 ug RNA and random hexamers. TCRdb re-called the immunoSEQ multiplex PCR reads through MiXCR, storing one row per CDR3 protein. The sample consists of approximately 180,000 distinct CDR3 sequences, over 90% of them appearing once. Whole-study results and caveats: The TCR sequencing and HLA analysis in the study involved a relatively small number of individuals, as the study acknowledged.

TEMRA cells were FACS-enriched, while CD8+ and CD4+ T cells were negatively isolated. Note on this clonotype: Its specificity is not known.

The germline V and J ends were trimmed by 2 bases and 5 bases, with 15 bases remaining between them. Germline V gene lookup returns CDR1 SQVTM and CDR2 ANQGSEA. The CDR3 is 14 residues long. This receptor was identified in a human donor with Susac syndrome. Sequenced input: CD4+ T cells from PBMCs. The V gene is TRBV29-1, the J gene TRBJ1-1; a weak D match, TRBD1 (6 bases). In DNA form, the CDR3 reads TGCAGCGTTGAACGGGACACTCTTGGGACTGAAGCTTTCTTT. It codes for CSVERDTLGTEAFF.